This T cell receptor (beta chain) was recorded in a study of T-cell reconstitution after alpha-beta-depleted transplantation in children. V was shortened by 3 bases and J by 9 bases, with 11 bases between the two germline ends. CDR1 is KGHDR and CDR2 is SFDVKD in the germline V gene. The CDR3 is 13 amino acids. Construction of the TCRbeta library involved unique molecular identifiers. TCRdb reprocessed the PCR reads with MiXCR, giving one entry per CDR3 protein. The sample has some 500,000 distinct CDR3 sequences, approximately 30% seen once. Sequencing used PBMCs from the stem cell graft donor, obtained from the stem cell graft. V is TRBV24-1 and J is TRBJ2-1; D not certain. The TCR sequence derives from a human donor who donated a stem cell graft to a child with aplastic anemia. In DNA, the CDR3 is TGTGCCACCAGTGATAGCTTTTCGGGTGAGCAGTTCTTC. Translated: CATSDSFSGEQFF.